These 6 T cell receptor beta chains came from one sample sequenced in a study of radiation and T cells in renal cell carcinoma. Sequencing was performed with immunoSEQ multiplex PCR; in TCRdb, only in-frame clones are kept and a portion is missing. The data hold some 100,000 clones, with 70% to 85% observed a single time. Time point of the sample: baseline pretreatment blood. Documented treatment: 15 Gy SBRT to primary tumor, nephrectomy 4 weeks later. The sample was blood, taken from a patient whose treatment included radiotherapy and nephrectomy. Receptors were obtained from a man in his sixties with renal cell carcinoma.

This clone has more than one count but fewer than ten. This sequence joins TRBV5-1 and TRBJ2-5; 11 bases align to TRBD2. Germline CDR1 and CDR2: SGHRS and YFSETQ. After removal of 7 bases from V and 5 bases from J, the junction contained 16 bases not matched to a gene. The CDR3 is 17 residues long. The CDR3 loop is CASGYSGRAELGETQYF. CDR3 nucleotides: TGCGCCAGCGGATATAGCGGGAGGGCCGAATTAGGGGAGACCCAGTACTTC. The whole variable domain, filled in from reference TRBV5-1 and TRBJ2-5, reads KAGVTQTPRYLIKTRGQQVTLSCSPISGHRSVSWYQQTPGQGLQFLFEYFSETQRNKGNFPGRFSGRQFSNSRSEMNVSTLELGDSALYLCASGYSGRAELGETQYFGPGTRLLVL.

The J gene is TRBJ1-4, the V gene TRBV6-6, with TRBD1 matching over 9 bases. Germline V gives CDR1 MNHNY, CDR2 SVGAGI (reference sequence). The CDR3 has 15 amino acids. V lost 6 bases to trimming and J lost 8 bases; unmatched junction nucleotides: 10. Here the CDR3 DNA reads TGTGCCAGCAGCGACCGGGACAGGGCAGGGGAAAAACTGTTTTTT. The encoded protein is CASSDRDRAGEKLFF.

There are a few counts of this clone. This chain connects TRBV15 to TRBJ2-1; 7 bases fit TRBD1. The CDR3 is made up of 15 amino acids. Trimming cost V 0 bases and J 6 bases; bases outside gene matches: 5. The germline CDR1 and CDR2 sequences are LNHNV and YYDKDF (reference sequence). Here the CDR3 reads CATSREGDRRNEQFF. As DNA, the CDR3 is TGTGCCACCAGCAGAGAGGGGGACAGACGCAATGAGCAGTTCTTC.

The chain uses TRBV9 and TRBJ2-3, with unresolved D. Trimming took 4 bases from V and 4 from J, leaving 13 bases between them. The CDR3 loop spans 14 amino acids. Germline V gene lookup returns CDR1 SGDLS and CDR2 YYNGEE. The chain's CDR3 is CASSPLGSADTQYF. CDR3 DNA: TGTGCCAGCAGCCCTCTCGGGTCCGCAGATACGCAGTATTTT.

V is TRBV11-3 and J is TRBJ2-2; D is undetermined. CDR1 is SGHNT and CDR2 is YENEEA in the germline V gene. The CDR3 has 16 residues. V lost 5 bases to trimming and J lost 0 bases, with 13 bases between them. CDR3 loop: CASSQSQVANTGELFF. The CDR3 DNA follows: TGTGCCAGCAGCCAGTCCCAGGTCGCGAACACCGGGGAGCTGTTTTTT.

As concerns this clone: The junction departs from the called germline gene at one end, perhaps through a read error. The chain combines TRBV6-6 with TRBJ2-7, with 9 bases matching TRBD2. CDR1 is MNHNY and CDR2 is SVGAGI in the germline V gene (reference sequence). The CDR3 covers 16 residues. CDR3: CASSAGTSGLSYEQYF. The CDR3 DNA reads as TGCGCCAGCAGTGCCGGTACTAGCGGGCTCTCCTACGAGCAGTACTTC.